A selection of T cell receptor beta chains follows, all from one sample in a study of T cell changes during pregnancy in multiple sclerosis. TCRdb keeps only in-frame clones here, not all; method: immunoSEQ multiplex PCR. The sample consists of roughly 32,000 clones, roughly 91% of them appearing once. The specimen was CD8+ T cells from peripheral blood mononuclear cells, collected in the second trimester of pregnancy. The receptors here all came from a female donor in good health, enrolled as a control in a pregnancy study. Both conserved end residues are part of each CDR3. A D gene is named only where the DNA matches it firmly. Part of the rows lack a size; the others show once, few, many or a class for expanded clones.

j_call	d_call	clone_size	v_call	cdr3_nt	cdr3_aa
TRBJ2-7	TRBD1	.	TRBV4-2	TGTGCCAGCAGCCACTCCACGGACAGGGGGACCTACGAGCAGTACTTC	CASSHSTDRGTYEQYF
TRBJ2-1	.	.	TRBV27	TGTGCCAGCAGTTTAATGAGTGGTGAGCAGTTCTTC	CASSLMSGEQFF
TRBJ2-1	TRBD2	.	TRBV7-6	TGTGCCAGCAGCCAAAGCGGGGGGGTTAGGGAGCAGTTCTTC	CASSQSGGVREQFF
TRBJ2-7	TRBD1	.	TRBV6-1	TGTGCCAGTTGGGACAGGGAGCGGTACGAGCAGTACTTC	CASWDRERYEQYF
TRBJ2-3	TRBD1	once	TRBV18	TGTGCCAGTTCCGACAGGGGCGGTGGGATGTTGACAGATACGCAGTATTTT	CASSDRGGGMLTDTQYF
TRBJ2-5	.	.	TRBV6-5	TGTGCCAGCAGTCAACTCGGGGGTGAGACCCAGTACTTC	CASSQLGGETQYF
TRBJ2-1	TRBD2	.	TRBV4-3	TGCGCCAGCAGCCAAGATGGCGGGGGGACCAATGAGCAGTTCTTC	CASSQDGGGTNEQFF
TRBJ2-7	TRBD1	.	TRBV4-3	TGCGCCAGCAGCCCTTCTAACCTAGGGACAGGGGCTACCTACGAGCAGTACTTC	CASSPSNLGTGATYEQYF
TRBJ2-7	TRBD2	.	TRBV2	TGTGCCAGCAGTACAACTAGCGGGGGGTCATACGAGCAGTACTTC	CASSTTSGGSYEQYF
TRBJ1-2	.	.	TRBV13	TGTGCCAGCAGCTCCCGGGACAACCCATACCCCCTCTATGGCTACACCTTC	CASSSRDNPYPLYGYTF
TRBJ1-4	TRBD1	.	TRBV6-5	TGTGCCAGCAGTTACTCCTCAGGGGGTGGTGAAAAACTGTTTTTT	CASSYSSGGGEKLFF
TRBJ2-7	.	once	TRBV5-1	TGCGCCAGCAGCTCGACAGTATCATCCTACGAGCAGTACTTC	CASSSTVSSYEQYF
TRBJ2-5	.	.	TRBV18	TGTGCCAGCTCACCAGACGGGGAGACCCAGTACTTC	CASSPDGETQYF
TRBJ2-1	.	few	TRBV4-3	TGCGCCAGCAGCCAAGAGATGAGTGAGCCCTACAATGAGCAGTTCTTC	CASSQEMSEPYNEQFF
TRBJ2-2	.	.	TRBV11-3	TGTGCCAGCAGCCCCCCCTTAGGGGTGGACGGGGAGCTGTTTTTT	CASSPPLGVDGELFF
TRBJ2-1	TRBD2	.	TRBV4-3	TGCGCCAGCAGCCAAGGTCTCATAGCGGGGGATGAGCAGTTCTTC	CASSQGLIAGDEQFF
TRBJ1-1	.	.	TRBV7-2	TGTGCCAGCAGCTGGTCCGGGTCGAGGGACACTGAAGCTTTCTTT	CASSWSGSRDTEAFF
TRBJ2-3	.	.	TRBV4-3	TGCGCCAGCAGCCCAGGAATTAGCACAGATACGCAGTATTTT	CASSPGISTDTQYF
TRBJ1-2	TRBD1	.	TRBV19	TGTGCCAGTAGTATTGTTTCGACAGGGGGCTCTGGCTACACCTTC	CASSIVSTGGSGYTF
TRBJ1-2	.	.	TRBV7-8	TGTGCCAGCAGCGAAGCCGGGGGAGCTGGCTACACCTTC	CASSEAGGAGYTF
TRBJ1-2	TRBD1	.	TRBV7-9	TGTGCCAGCAGCTTAGTCCAGGGGACAGACTATGGCTACACCTTC	CASSLVQGTDYGYTF
TRBJ2-7	.	.	TRBV2	TGTGCCAGCAGTGAAATCGGGTCAGTATCTGTCTACGAGCAGTACTTC	CASSEIGSVSVYEQYF
TRBJ1-2	.	.	TRBV2	TGTGCCAGCTGGCAGGGCCCGAACTATGGCTACACCTTC	CASWQGPNYGYTF
TRBJ1-1	TRBD1	few	TRBV20-1	TGCAGTGCAGGAGGACAGGGGGCTTTCTTT	CSAGGQGAFF
TRBJ2-3	TRBD2	once	TRBV4-2	TGTGCCAGCAGCCTTAGCGGGGGCACCAAAACAGATACGCAGTATTTT	CASSLSGGTKTDTQYF
TRBJ2-7	.	.	TRBV6-5	TGTGCCAGCACGGCGGAAGAGGGTTACGAGCAGTACTTC	CASTAEEGYEQYF
TRBJ2-1	.	.	TRBV7-6	TGTGCCAGCAGCTACGGACAGTACAATGAGCAGTTCTTC	CASSYGQYNEQFF
TRBJ1-5	.	.	TRBV2	TGTGCCAGCAGTGTAAGGGGGGGCCAAGGACAGCCCCAGCATTTT	CASSVRGGQGQPQHF
TRBJ2-7	.	.	TRBV11-3	TGTGCCAGCAGCTCCACGCCCAGCTCCTACGAGCAGTACTTC	CASSSTPSSYEQYF
TRBJ1-1	.	.	TRBV5-1	TGCGCCAGCAGACCGTGGGGCGGCGACACTGAAGCTTTCTTT	CASRPWGGDTEAFF
TRBJ2-3	.	.	TRBV11-3	TGTGCCAGCAGCTTAGATATATCCAGCACAGATACGCAGTATTTT	CASSLDISSTDTQYF
TRBJ1-1	TRBD1	.	TRBV4-3	TGCGCCAGCAGCCAAGGGGAGACAGGGAAAGGGCGTAGAGCTTTCTTT	CASSQGETGKGRRAFF
TRBJ1-5	TRBD1	few	TRBV2	TGTGCCAGCCTAAGGGGGCGAGATCAGCCCCAGCATTTT	CASLRGRDQPQHF
TRBJ1-5	.	.	TRBV7-6	TGTGCCAGCAGCTTAGGGCCAGATCAGCCCCAGCATTTT	CASSLGPDQPQHF
TRBJ1-5	.	.	TRBV9	TGTGCCAGCAGCGCCGCGCCGGGGTACAATCAGCCCCAGCATTTT	CASSAAPGYNQPQHF